This TCR beta chain stems from a study of T cell clonality in common variable immunodeficiency. Whole-study findings and limits: CVID subjects shared fewer TCRbeta clones than healthy controls did. Reportedly, TCR beta sequences from common variable immunodeficiency showed fewer deletions and N-nucleotide insertions. Compared with healthy controls, CVID subjects showed increased TCRbeta clonality, mostly in about a third.

Many counts were recorded for this clone. What it recognizes is unknown. The CDR3 extends 3 residues past the end of the read, so its final part is completed from the germline J gene. Only in-frame clones appear in the TCRdb table, and some are missing; sequencing was by immunoSEQ multiplex PCR. This table holds some 54,000 clones with no singletons; the top ten claim more than 2%. Germline assignment: CDR1 SGDLS and CDR2 YYNGEE. The junction had 5 bases not matched to a gene; V was cut back by 2 bases and J by 6 bases. The CDR3 is 14 residues long. The sequenced sample was peripheral blood mononuclear cells. The chain has TRBV9 and TRBJ2-3, with TRBD2 matching over 8 bases. The TCR sequence derives from a person between 18 and 69 years old in good health. The CDR3 bases that were read are TGTGCCAGCAGCGTCGGGGGGGCAAGGGATACG. Protein: CASSVGGARDT. The entire CDR3 is CASSVGGARDTQYF.